The entry below gives a single T cell receptor beta chain sequence along with its context. Generated by immunoSEQ multiplex PCR, the TCRdb table keeps only in-frame clones and is missing some. The sample has approximately 150,000 clones; about nine tenths are singletons. The data belong to a study of control samples from healthy donors and cancer patients. This CDR3 is built from 15 residues. V gave up 2 bases and J gave up 0 bases, with 10 bases separating them. Germline-derived CDR1 and CDR2 are MNHNS and SASEGT. Specimen: blood. V and J are TRBV6-1 and TRBJ1-1; no clear D gene. The sequence was obtained from a man aged 25 to 40 in good health. The CDR3 loop is CASSERGSMNTEAFF. CDR3 in DNA: TGTGCCAGCAGTGAAAGAGGAAGTATGAACACTGAAGCTTTCTTT.